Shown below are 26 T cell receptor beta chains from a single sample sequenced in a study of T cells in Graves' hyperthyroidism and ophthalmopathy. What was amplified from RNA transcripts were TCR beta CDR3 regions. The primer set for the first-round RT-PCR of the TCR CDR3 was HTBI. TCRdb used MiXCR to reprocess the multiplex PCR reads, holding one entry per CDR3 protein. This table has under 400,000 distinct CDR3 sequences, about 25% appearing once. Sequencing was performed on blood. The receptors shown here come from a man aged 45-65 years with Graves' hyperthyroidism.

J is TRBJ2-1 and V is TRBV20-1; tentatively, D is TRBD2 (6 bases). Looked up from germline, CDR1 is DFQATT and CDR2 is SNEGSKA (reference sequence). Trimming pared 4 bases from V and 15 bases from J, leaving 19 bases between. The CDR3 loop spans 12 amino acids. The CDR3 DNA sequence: TGCAGTGCTATCAGGACCGCGGGGCCCTCGTTCTTC. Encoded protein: CSAIRTAGPSFF.

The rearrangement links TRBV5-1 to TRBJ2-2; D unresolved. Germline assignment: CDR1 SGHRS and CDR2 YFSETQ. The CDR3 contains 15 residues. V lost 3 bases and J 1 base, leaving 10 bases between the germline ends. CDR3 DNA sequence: TGCGCCAGCAGCTCACTCGGCCGGAACACCGGGGAGCTGTTTTTT. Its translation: CASSSLGRNTGELFF.

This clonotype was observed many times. CDR3 nucleotide sequence: TGTGCCAGCAGGGAACCACCTAGGAACACTGAAGCTTTCTTT. Amino acid sequence: CASREPPRNTEAFF. The chain carries TRBV2 and TRBJ1-1, with D uncertain. CDR3 length: 14 residues. V gave up 6 bases and J gave up 1 base, with 12 bases separating them. Germline V gene lookup returns CDR1 SNHLY and CDR2 FYNNEI.

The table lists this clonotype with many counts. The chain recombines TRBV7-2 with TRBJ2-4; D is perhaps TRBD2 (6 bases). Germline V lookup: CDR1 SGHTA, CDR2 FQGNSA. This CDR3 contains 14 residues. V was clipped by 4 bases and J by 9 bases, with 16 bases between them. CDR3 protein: CASSSISRDGIQYF. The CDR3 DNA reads TGTGCCAGCAGCTCAATCTCGCGGGATGGCATTCAGTACTTC.

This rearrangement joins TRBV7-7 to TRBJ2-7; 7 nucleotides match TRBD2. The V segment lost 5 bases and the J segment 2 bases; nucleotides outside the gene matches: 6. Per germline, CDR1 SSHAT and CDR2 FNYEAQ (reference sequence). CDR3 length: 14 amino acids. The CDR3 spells CASSPEAGAYEQYF. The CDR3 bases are TGTGCCAGCAGCCCAGAGGCGGGGGCCTACGAGCAGTACTTC.

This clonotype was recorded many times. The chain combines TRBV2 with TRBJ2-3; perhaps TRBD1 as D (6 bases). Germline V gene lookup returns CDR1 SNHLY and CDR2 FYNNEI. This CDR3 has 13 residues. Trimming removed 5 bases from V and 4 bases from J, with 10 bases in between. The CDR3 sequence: CASSQQGADTQYF. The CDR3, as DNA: TGTGCCAGCAGTCAACAGGGAGCAGATACGCAGTATTTT.

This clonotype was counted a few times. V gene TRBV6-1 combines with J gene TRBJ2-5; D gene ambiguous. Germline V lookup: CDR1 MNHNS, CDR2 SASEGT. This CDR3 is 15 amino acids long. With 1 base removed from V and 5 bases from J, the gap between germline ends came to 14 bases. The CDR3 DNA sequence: TGTGCCAGCAGTGAAGATGTGGGTTGGGCGGAGACCCAGTACTTC. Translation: CASSEDVGWAETQYF.

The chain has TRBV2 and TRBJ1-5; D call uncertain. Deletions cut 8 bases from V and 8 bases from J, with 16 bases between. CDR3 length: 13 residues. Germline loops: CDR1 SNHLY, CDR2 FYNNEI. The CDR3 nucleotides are TGTGCCAGCGCTAGGGCTCGTTGGGAGCCCCAGCATTTT. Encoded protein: CASARARWEPQHF.

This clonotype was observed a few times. The CDR3: CASSQGAGTYEQYF. The CDR3, as DNA: TGCGCCAGCAGCCAAGGAGCGGGCACCTACGAGCAGTACTTC. This rearrangement joins TRBV4-1 to TRBJ2-7, with D perhaps matching TRBD2 (6 bases). Deletions cut 1 base from V and 2 bases from J, with 9 bases between. CDR1 is MGHRA and CDR2 is YSYEKL in the germline V gene. The CDR3 contains 14 residues.

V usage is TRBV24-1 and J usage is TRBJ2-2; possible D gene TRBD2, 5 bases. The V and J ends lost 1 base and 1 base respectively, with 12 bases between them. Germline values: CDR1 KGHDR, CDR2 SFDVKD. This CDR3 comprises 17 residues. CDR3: CATSDFDPSGNTGELFF. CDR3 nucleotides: TGTGCCACCAGTGATTTTGACCCGAGCGGGAACACCGGGGAGCTGTTTTTT.

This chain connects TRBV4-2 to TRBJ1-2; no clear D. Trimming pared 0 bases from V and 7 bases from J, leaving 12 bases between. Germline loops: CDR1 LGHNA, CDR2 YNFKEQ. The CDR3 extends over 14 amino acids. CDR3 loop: CASSQDEWGFGYTF. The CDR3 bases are TGTGCCAGCAGCCAAGATGAGTGGGGATTTGGCTACACCTTC.

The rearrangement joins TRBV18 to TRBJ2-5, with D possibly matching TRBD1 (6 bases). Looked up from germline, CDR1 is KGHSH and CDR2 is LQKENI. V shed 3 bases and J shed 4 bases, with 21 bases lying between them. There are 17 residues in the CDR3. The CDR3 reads CASSPSSGVRQGETQYF. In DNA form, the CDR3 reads TGTGCCAGCTCACCGTCCTCAGGGGTTCGGCAGGGAGAGACCCAGTACTTC.

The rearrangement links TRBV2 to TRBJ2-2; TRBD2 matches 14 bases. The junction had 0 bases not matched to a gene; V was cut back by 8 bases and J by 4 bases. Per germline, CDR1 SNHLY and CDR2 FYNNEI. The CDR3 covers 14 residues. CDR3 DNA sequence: TGTGCCAGCGGGACTAGCGGGGGCACCGGGGAGCTGTTTTTT. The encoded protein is CASGTSGGTGELFF.

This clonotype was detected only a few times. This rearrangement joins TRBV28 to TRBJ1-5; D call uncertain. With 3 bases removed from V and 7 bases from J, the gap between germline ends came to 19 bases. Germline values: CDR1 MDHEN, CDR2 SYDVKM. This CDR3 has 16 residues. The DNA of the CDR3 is TGTGCCAGCAGTTTTTGGGTCGGAGTCCTCAGGCAGCCCCAGCATTTT. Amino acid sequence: CASSFWVGVLRQPQHF.

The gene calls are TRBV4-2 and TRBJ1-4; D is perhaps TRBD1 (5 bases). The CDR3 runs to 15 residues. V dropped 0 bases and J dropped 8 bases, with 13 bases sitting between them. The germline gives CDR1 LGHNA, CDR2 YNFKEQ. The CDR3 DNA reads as TGTGCCAGCAGCCAAGATTACCAGGGAGGGGAAAAACTGTTTTTT. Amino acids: CASSQDYQGGEKLFF.

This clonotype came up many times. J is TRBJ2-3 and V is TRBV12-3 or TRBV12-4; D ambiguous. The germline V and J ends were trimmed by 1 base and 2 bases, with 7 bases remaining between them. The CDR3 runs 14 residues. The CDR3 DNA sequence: TGTGCCAGCAGTTTAGGGCAGGACACAGATACGCAGTATTTT. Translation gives CASSLGQDTDTQYF.

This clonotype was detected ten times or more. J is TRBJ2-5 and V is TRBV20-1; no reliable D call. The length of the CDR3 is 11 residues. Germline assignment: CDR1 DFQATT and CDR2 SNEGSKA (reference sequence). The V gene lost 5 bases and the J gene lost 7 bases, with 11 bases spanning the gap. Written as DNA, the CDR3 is TGCAGTGCTGTAACCAAGGGGACCCAGTACTTC. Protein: CSAVTKGTQYF.

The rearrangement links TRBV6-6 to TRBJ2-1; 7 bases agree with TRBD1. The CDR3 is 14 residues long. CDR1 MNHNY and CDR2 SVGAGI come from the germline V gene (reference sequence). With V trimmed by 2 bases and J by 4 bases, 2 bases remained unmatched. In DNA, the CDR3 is TGTGCCAGCAGTTACGGGACAGATTACAATGAGCAGTTCTTC. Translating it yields CASSYGTDYNEQFF.

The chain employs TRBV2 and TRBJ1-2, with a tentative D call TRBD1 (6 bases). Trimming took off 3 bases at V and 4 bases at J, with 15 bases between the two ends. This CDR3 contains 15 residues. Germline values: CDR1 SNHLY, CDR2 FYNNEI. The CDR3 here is CASSDTGTTFYGYTF. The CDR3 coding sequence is TGTGCCAGCAGTGACACCGGGACAACCTTCTATGGCTACACCTTC.

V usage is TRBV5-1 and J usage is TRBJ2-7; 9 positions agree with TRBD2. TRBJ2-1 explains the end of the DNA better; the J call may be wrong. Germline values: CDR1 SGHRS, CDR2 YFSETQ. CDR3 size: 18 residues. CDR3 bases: TGCGCCAGCAGCTTGGCGATCCTCGGCGGGAGGGTAACCTACGAGCAGTTCTTC. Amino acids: CASSLAILGGRVTYEQFF.

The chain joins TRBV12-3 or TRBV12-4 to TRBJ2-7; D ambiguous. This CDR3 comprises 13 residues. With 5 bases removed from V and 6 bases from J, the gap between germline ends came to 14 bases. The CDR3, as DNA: TGTGCCAGCAGTACGTATAAGAACGGCGAGCAGTACTTC. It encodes CASSTYKNGEQYF.

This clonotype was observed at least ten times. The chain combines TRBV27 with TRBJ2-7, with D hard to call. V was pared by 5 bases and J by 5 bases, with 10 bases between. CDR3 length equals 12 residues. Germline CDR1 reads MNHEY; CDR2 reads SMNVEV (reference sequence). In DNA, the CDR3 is TGTGCCAGCAGTCCGCCCCGGGACGAGCAGTACTTC. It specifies CASSPPRDEQYF.

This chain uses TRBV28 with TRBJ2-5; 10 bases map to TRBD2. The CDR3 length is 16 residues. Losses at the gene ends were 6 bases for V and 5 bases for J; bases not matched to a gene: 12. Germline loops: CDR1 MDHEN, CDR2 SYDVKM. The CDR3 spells CASSRTSGRGWETQYF. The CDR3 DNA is TGTGCCAGCAGCCGGACTAGCGGCAGGGGGTGGGAGACCCAGTACTTC.

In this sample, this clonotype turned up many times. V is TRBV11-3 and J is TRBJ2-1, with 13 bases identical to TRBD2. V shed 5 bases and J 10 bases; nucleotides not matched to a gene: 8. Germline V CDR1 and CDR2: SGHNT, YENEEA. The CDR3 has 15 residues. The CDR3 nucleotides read TGTGCCAGCAGCCTCACTAGCGGGAGGGCCTGGGAGCAGTTCTTC. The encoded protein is CASSLTSGRAWEQFF.

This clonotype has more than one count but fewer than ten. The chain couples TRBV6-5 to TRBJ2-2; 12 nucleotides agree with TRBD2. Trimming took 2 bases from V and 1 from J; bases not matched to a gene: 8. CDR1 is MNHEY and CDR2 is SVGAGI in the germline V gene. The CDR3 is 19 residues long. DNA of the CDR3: TGTGCCAGCAGTTACCAATCTAGCGGGAGGGCCCGGAACACCGGGGAGCTGTTTTTT. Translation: CASSYQSSGRARNTGELFF.

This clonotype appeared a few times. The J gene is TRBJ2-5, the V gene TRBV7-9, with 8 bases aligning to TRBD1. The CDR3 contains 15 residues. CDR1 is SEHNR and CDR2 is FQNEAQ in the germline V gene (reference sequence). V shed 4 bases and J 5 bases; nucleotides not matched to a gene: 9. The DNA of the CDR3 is TGTGCCAGCAGCTCCCTGGAACAGGGGGTTGAGACCCAGTACTTC. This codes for CASSSLEQGVETQYF.